These 2 T cell receptor beta chains came from one sample sequenced in a study of glioma-infiltrating T cells. Using RNA template, CDR3s of TCR alpha and beta were amplified with iRepertoire arm-PCR. TCRdb re-derived calls from the multiplex PCR reads in MiXCR, one entry per CDR3 protein. Seen here are around 190,000 distinct CDR3 sequences, 32% observed once, and the top ten hold 20% to 25%. Sequenced: glioma tissue, nonneoplastic brain tissue, or PBMCs (not recorded which). These receptors were taken from a human donor with low-grade glioma or glioblastoma, undergoing nonglioma brain surgery, or in good health (not recorded which).

This clonotype was detected ten times or more. The genes are TRBV28 and TRBJ1-2, with D perhaps matching TRBD1 (5 bases). The CDR3 contains 14 residues. Germline loops: CDR1 MDHEN, CDR2 SYDVKM. The V end was cut by 3 bases, the J end by 8 bases, with 16 bases between. The DNA for the CDR3 is TGTGCCAGCAGTTTGACCCAGCTTGGGGGGGGCTACACCTTC. This translates into CASSLTQLGGGYTF.

In regard to this clonotype: Being one base from a much bigger clone, this may be a read error. V gene TRBV12-3 or TRBV12-4 combines with J gene TRBJ1-1; no clear D. The CDR3 covers 13 residues. Written as DNA, the CDR3 is TGTGCCAGCAGTTTAGTTCCCCATACTGAAGCTTCCTTT. Residues: CASSLVPHTEASF.